This T cell receptor (beta chain) was captured in a study of T cell responses to AZD1222 COVID-19 vaccine. Study observations and caveats: Just a handful of people given AZD1222 tested seropositive at baseline. Clonal diversity was possibly underestimated, and white British individuals and females predominated among donors. Spike-specific TCR breadth and depth were elevated following two AZD1222 doses.

Clones were sequenced by immunoSEQ multiplex PCR, and TCRdb holds only the in-frame ones, with some missing. The sample shows fewer than 70,000 clones, roughly 89% of them seen only once. Points on this clone: No antigen is known for it.

Trimming pared 3 bases from V and 3 bases from J, leaving 8 bases between. This CDR3 spans 13 amino acids. Germline V gene sequence: CDR1 MDHEN, CDR2 SYDVKM. Second-dose intervals of approximately 4 or approximately 12 weeks were pooled. The source of this sequence is an adult who received the AZD1222 COVID-19 vaccine. Here the sequenced sample was peripheral blood, taken 28 days after the second AZD1222 dose. This chain uses TRBV28 with TRBJ1-2; tentative D call: TRBD1 (6 bases). In DNA, the CDR3 is TGTGCCAGCAGTTTGACAGGCCACTATGGCTACACCTTC. Amino acid sequence: CASSLTGHYGYTF.